This T cell receptor beta chain is drawn from a study of molecular identifiers for immune sequencing clone quantification. Preparation of the bulk TCR libraries relied on previously described methods and listed TCR primers. TCRdb passed the PCR reads through MiXCR, listing each CDR3 protein once. Of more than 550,000 distinct CDR3 sequences listed, less than 30% were seen once; the top ten hold about 0.78%. Remarks on this clonotype: The junction and the germline gene differ at one end; a read error may be behind it.

Germline V gene sequence: CDR1 WSHSY, CDR2 SAAADI. The CDR3 length is 15 residues. Sequences were obtained from naive CD8+ T cells from blood, with Jurkat cell RNA spiked in. Subset in this sample: FACS-sorted CD8+CD4-CCR7+CD45RA+ naive T cells. The receptor's source is a human donor in good health. Some libraries in this study had Jurkat cell RNA spiked in. The V and J genes are TRBV10-2 and TRBJ2-3; 7 nucleotides align to TRBD2. DNA of the CDR3: TGCGCCGGCAGTGGATCTAGCGGCCCCACAGATACGCAGTATTTT. Its protein is CAGSGSSGPTDTQYF.